This TCR beta chain was recovered during a study of identical twins. This clonotype came up a few times. The antigen remains unidentified. General study results and limits: Where out-of-frame alpha sequences were twin-shared, they showed excess low generation probability. Researchers reported weaker excess twin sharing in beta out-of-frame sequences.

The CDR3 extends over 16 amino acids. V lost 6 bases to trimming and J lost 0 bases; unmatched junction nucleotides: 4. Using its own MiXCR run on the 5' RACE reads, TCRdb lists one record per CDR3 protein. Among roughly 230,000 distinct CDR3 sequences listed, approximately 8.6% were seen once. These data also formed part of another study, on yellow fever vaccine responses in identical twins. That investigation notes: Twins' vaccine T cell response reportedly gave the appearance of partial convergence and partial personalization.

The receptor's source is a woman aged 18 to 35 in good health. The genes are TRBV12-3 or TRBV12-4 and TRBJ2-3; 12 bases fit TRBD2. The sequencing input was CD8+ T cells sorted from blood. The chain's CDR3 is CASRLAGGGSTDTQYF. CDR3 coding DNA: TGTGCCAGCAGGCTAGCGGGAGGGGGTAGCACAGATACGCAGTATTTT.